What follows describes a single T cell receptor (beta chain). Its antigen has not been determined. No base-level quality is on record; no much larger clone is a single base apart. Mismatch repair deficiency in every enrolled patient was established by polymerase chain reaction or immunohistochemistry. TCR sequencing was performed for a few patients who responded to pembrolizumab therapy. The phase II trial prospectively evaluated PD-1 blockade with pembrolizumab in advanced mismatch repair-deficient cancers, independent of tissue of origin. Serial peripheral blood T cell samples were collected before and at multiple times after starting PD-1 blockade. The timing of each blood sample was reported as weeks after the first dose of pembrolizumab. Libraries came from the immunoSEQ multiplex PCR assay. Here the immuneACCESS table is served through TCRdb, limited to in-frame sequences with V and J called. Missing clones are a known gap in these copies; in checked studies unresolved V genes cover under half, and the rest lacks a known reason. In this sample the table shows over 30,000 clones, 75% to 90% of which occur a single time. Together, the top ten hold under 3.5% of the sample.

This entry is derived from a study of PD-1 blockade in mismatch repair-deficient tumors (dated by TCRdb to the late 2010s). Some background on the complete study: The trial enrolled fewer than 90 consecutive patients with over 10 mismatch repair-deficient cancer types between 2013 and September 2016, all previously treated and progressing. Deep sequencing of TCR CDR3 regions was used to track tumor-associated T cell clones in peripheral blood of patients responding to PD-1 blockade.

Here V drops 9 bases and J drops 8 bases, and the junction holds 9 bases not matched to any gene. Reading the germline V gene gives CDR1 SNHLY and CDR2 FYNNEI. CDR3 length: 12 amino acids, cysteine to phenylalanine. The read is trimmed to its CDR3 DNA, 36 bases read in frame from base 1. General conclusions and limits of the study: Rapid expansion after pembrolizumab followed by contraction, generally before radiologic responses, was shown by tumor-resident clones, which were often undetectable in blood before treatment.

The chain is encoded by TRBV2 joined to TRBJ1-2, with 7 central nucleotides matching TRBD1. The sequences come from PBMCs, collected less than 7 weeks after starting pembrolizumab. This receptor was obtained from an adult with mismatch repair-deficient cancer. The CDR3 region: CASTTGMGGYTF. The nucleotides read TGTGCCAGTACGACAGGGATGGGGGGCTACACCTTC.